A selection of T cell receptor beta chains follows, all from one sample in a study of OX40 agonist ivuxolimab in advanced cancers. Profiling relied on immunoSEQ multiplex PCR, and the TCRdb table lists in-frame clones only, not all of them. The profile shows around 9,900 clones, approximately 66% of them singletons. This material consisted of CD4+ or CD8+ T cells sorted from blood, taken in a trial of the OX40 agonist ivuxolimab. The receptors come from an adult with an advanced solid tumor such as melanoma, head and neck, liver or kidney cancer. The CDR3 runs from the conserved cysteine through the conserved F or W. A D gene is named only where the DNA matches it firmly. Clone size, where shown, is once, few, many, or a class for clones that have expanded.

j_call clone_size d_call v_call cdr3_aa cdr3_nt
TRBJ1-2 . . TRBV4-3 CASSQGLRGYGYGYTF TGCGCCAGCAGCCAAGGGTTACGGGGGTACGGCTATGGCTACACCTTC
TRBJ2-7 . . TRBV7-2 CASSRVQGYEQYF TGTGCCAGCAGCCGCGTACAGGGTTACGAGCAGTACTTC
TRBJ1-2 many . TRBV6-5 CASSGEDYGYTF TGTGCCAGCTCAGGGGAGGACTATGGCTACACCTTC
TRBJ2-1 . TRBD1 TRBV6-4 CASSTGTGSPYNEQFF TGTGCCAGCAGCACCGGGACAGGGTCCCCCTACAATGAGCAGTTCTTC
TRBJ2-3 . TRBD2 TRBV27 CASSPSGGSDTQYF TGTGCCAGCAGCCCTTCGGGAGGTTCAGATACGCAGTATTTT
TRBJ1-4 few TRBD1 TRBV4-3 CASSLYGTVNEKLFF TGCGCCAGCAGCCTTTACGGGACAGTGAATGAAAAACTGTTTTTT
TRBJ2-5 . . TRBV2 CASSPGGLGEETQYF TGTGCCAGTAGTCCCGGCGGACTGGGGGAAGAGACCCAGTACTTC
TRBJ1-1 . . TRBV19 CASSMIMNTEAFF TGTGCCAGTAGTATGATAATGAACACTGAAGCTTTCTTT
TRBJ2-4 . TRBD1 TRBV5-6 CASSPGTGRNIQYF TGTGCCAGCAGCCCAGGGACAGGTCGGAACATTCAGTACTTC
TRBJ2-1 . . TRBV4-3 CASSQESLRNEQFF TGCGCCAGCAGCCAAGAAAGTCTCCGAAATGAGCAGTTCTTC
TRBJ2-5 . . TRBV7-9 CASSPPRGPVETQYF TGTGCCAGCAGCCCTCCCAGGGGCCCGGTGGAGACCCAGTACTTC
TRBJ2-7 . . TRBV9 CASSVEGEAYEQYF TGTGCCAGCAGCGTTGAGGGGGAGGCCTACGAGCAGTACTTC
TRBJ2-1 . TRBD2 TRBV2 CASSGLAGGPGDEQFF TGTGCCAGCAGTGGCTTAGCGGGAGGGCCGGGGGATGAGCAGTTCTTC
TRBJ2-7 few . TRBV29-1 CSVVEGGGYEQYF TGCAGCGTTGTAGAGGGTGGGGGCTACGAGCAGTACTTC
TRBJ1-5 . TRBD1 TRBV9 CASSLGQGIGQPQHF TGTGCCAGCAGCTTGGGACAGGGGATCGGTCAGCCCCAGCATTTT
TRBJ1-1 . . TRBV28 CASRNPGGTEAFF TGTGCCAGCAGAAATCCCGGCGGCACTGAAGCTTTCTTT
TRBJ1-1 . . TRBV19 CASSITGYTEAFF TGTGCCAGTAGTATTACAGGCTACACTGAAGCTTTCTTT
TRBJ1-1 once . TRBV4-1 CASSYRNTEAFF TGCGCCAGCAGTTACAGAAACACTGAAGCTTTCTTT
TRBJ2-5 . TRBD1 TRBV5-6 CASSLGTGVFETQYF TGTGCCAGCAGCTTGGGGACAGGGGTGTTCGAGACCCAGTACTTC
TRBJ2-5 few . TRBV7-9 CASSLGDETQYF TGTGCCAGCAGTTTAGGGGATGAGACCCAGTACTTC
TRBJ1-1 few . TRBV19 CASRPLRPGTYTEAFF TGTGCCAGTCGCCCCCTCCGGCCGGGGACATACACTGAAGCTTTCTTT
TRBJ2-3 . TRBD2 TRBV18 CASSPTSGGVTDTQYF TGTGCCAGCTCACCTACTAGCGGGGGAGTCACAGATACGCAGTATTTT
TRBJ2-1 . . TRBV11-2 CASIENYNEQFF TGTGCCAGCATCGAAAACTACAATGAGCAGTTCTTC
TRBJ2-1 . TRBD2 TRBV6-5 CASTSGLAVWNEQFF TGTGCCAGCACCTCGGGACTAGCGGTGTGGAATGAGCAGTTCTTC
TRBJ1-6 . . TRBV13 CASSLRGAGGNSPLHF TGTGCCAGCAGCTTAAGAGGGGCAGGCGGGAATTCACCCCTCCACTTT
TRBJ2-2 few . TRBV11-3 CASSLGDTGELFF TGTGCCAGCAGTTTAGGGGACACCGGGGAGCTGTTTTTT
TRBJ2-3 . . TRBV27 CASSLYRNTDTQYF TGTGCCAGCAGTTTATACAGGAACACAGATACGCAGTATTTT
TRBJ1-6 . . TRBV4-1 CASSQDLVVSSGSPLHF TGCGCCAGCAGCCAAGATCTAGTGGTCTCGTCTGGTTCACCCCTCCACTTT
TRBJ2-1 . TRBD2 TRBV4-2 CASRHERGGLDEQFF TGTGCCAGCAGGCATGAACGGGGGGGCTTGGATGAGCAGTTCTTC